The rows below give T cell receptor beta chains drawn from one sample of a study of T cell clusters in autoimmune cytopenias. TCRdb re-called the multiplex PCR reads and gives one entry per CDR3 protein, without DNA. This sample's table reports approximately 12,000 distinct CDR3 sequences. These data were also reused for a study on T cell repertoires in aging, cancer and after chemotherapy.

Sequenced input: peripheral blood. The receptors were gathered from a human donor in good health. Each CDR3 is given with its conserved first and last residue. Only part of the rows carry a size: once, few, many, or a class if the clone is expanded.

15	TRBV19	TRBJ2-1	NA	CASLEAYGADNEQFF
14	TRBV30	TRBJ2-2	NA	CAWNGRADTGELFF
15	TRBV18	TRBJ2-1	NA	CASSQTPGTVREQFF
16	TRBV11-2	TRBJ2-3	NA	CASSLGTGGQASTQYF
12	TRBV12-3/TRBV12-4	TRBJ2-7	NA	CASSGTGGEQYF
17	TRBV11-1	TRBJ2-5	medium-sized	CASSANRLAGYQETQYF
16	TRBV19	TRBJ2-1	NA	CASSERGTGSYNEQFF
14	TRBV19	TRBJ1-2	NA	CASMGQEVYYGYTF
17	TRBV6-5	TRBJ2-3	NA	CASSYSGPARGTDTQYF
15	TRBV7-9	TRBJ2-5	NA	CASSSAGGPQETQYF
16	TRBV11-1	TRBJ2-7	NA	CASSSSSGGATYEQYF
14	TRBV6-2/TRBV6-3	TRBJ1-1	NA	CASKLAREYTEAFF
15	TRBV11-1	TRBJ2-1	NA	CASSSPSGGYNEQFF
16	TRBV5-6	TRBJ2-3	NA	CASSLGLAGEQDTQYF
12	TRBV11-3	TRBJ2-5	medium-sized	CASSPVRETQYF
15	TRBV6-5	TRBJ2-3	NA	CASRDSGGRTDTQYF
14	TRBV6-5	TRBJ2-3	NA	CASRAGTTIDTQYF
17	TRBV11-3	TRBJ2-7	NA	CASSLVGSGAGSYEQYF
12	TRBV12-3/TRBV12-4	TRBJ1-1	NA	CASSLGGAEAFF
17	TRBV6-5	TRBJ2-3	NA	CASSPPGGKGGTDTQYF
12	TRBV27	TRBJ1-2	NA	CASSDLGYGYTF
14	TRBV7-9	TRBJ1-4	NA	CASTWTAANEKLFF
15	TRBV6-5	TRBJ1-2	NA	CASSYAGGGNYGYTF
13	TRBV5-6	TRBJ2-7	NA	CASSGGTTYEQYF
13	TRBV30	TRBJ2-2	NA	CAANPGNTGELFF
15	TRBV19	TRBJ1-6	NA	CASSTGSSYNSPLHF
15	TRBV18	TRBJ2-7	NA	CASSPPAGLPYEQYF
16	TRBV30	TRBJ2-7	NA	CAWSRPDREYFYEQYF
15	TRBV6-5	TRBJ2-7	NA	CATADGTGGAKEQYF